This T cell receptor beta chain stems from a study of T cell repertoires in cytomegalovirus infection. General observations from the study: CMV-specific HLA-C-restricted TCR beta clonotypes dominated the ex vivo response. Cumulated frequencies of public TCR beta families served to identify carriers of CMV plus the relevant HLA.

One entry per CDR3 protein results from TCRdb running MiXCR on the reads. Here the sample spans about 330,000 distinct CDR3 sequences, over 7.5% being singletons. CDR1 MNHNY and CDR2 SVGAGI come from the germline V gene (reference sequence). V lost 8 bases, J lost 8 bases, and 13 bases lay in between. The CDR3 runs 12 residues. There are many counts of this clonotype. The antigen remains undetermined. The origin of this receptor is a human donor in good health (CMV status not recorded). Some clones in this sample may be carry-over from other donors' samples. Sequencing was carried out using PBMCs. V usage is TRBV6-6 and J usage is TRBJ2-1; unclear D gene. CDR3: CASSGSAYEQFF. The DNA of the CDR3 is TGTGCCAGCTCGGGCTCGGCATATGAGCAGTTCTTC.